The present T cell receptor (beta chain) was sequenced within a study of blood T cell repertoires in COVID-19. As processed by the authors: It was from reference gene primer amplification that nucleated cell counts were estimated. Only in-frame clones appear in the TCRdb table, and some are missing; sequencing was by immunoSEQ multiplex PCR. V, J and clone size are those of that table, while D and trimming were read from the DNA. Counted here are about 110,000 clones, over 65% occurring once; the ten biggest clones make up 1.8%. CDR3 length equals 15 residues. The V gene lost 7 bases and the J gene lost 2 bases, with 14 bases spanning the gap. Germline V gene data show CDR1 as MNHEY and CDR2 as SVGAGI.

The V and J genes are TRBV6-5 and TRBJ1-4; D not certain. The sample taken for sequencing was peripheral blood. The sequence was obtained from a woman aged 40 to 50 with acute or convalescent COVID-19. The DNA for the CDR3 is TGTGCCAGCACTCCGAGAATTGCGACTAATGAAAAACTGTTTTTT. Translation gives CASTPRIATNEKLFF.